A selection of T cell receptor beta chains follows, all from one sample in a study of T cells after yellow fever vaccination. TCRdb processed the 5' RACE reads anew with MiXCR; each CDR3 protein has one entry. The sample has hundreds of thousands of distinct CDR3 sequences; about 12% are singletons. The sequencing here drew on PBMCs, taken on the day of the yellow fever booster vaccination. The receptors were gathered from a man under 40 who received the YFV17D yellow fever vaccine. Each CDR3 is given with its conserved first and last residue. The D gene is left open where the match is weak. Some rows have no size entry. The others give once, few or many, or a class for an expanded clone.

-,TRBJ1-5,once,TRBV6-2/TRBV6-3,CASSFGRDIGNQPQHF,TGTGCCAGCAGTTTCGGACGGGATATAGGCAATCAGCCCCAGCATTTT
-,TRBJ2-7,-,TRBV4-2,CASSQEKIAEQYF,TGTGCCAGCAGCCAAGAGAAAATAGCCGAGCAGTACTTC
-,TRBJ1-2,many,TRBV5-1,CASSREGQNYGYTF,TGCGCCAGCAGCCGCGAAGGACAAAACTATGGCTACACCTTC
-,TRBJ2-5,-,TRBV7-2,CASSYEPTPPTQYF,TGTGCCAGCAGCTATGAACCTACCCCCCCGACCCAGTACTTC
TRBD2,TRBJ2-5,-,TRBV20-1,CSARVAGVQETQYF,TGCAGTGCTAGAGTGGCGGGAGTCCAAGAGACCCAGTACTTC
-,TRBJ1-5,-,TRBV12-3/TRBV12-4,CASSLQAAGLQPQHF,TGTGCCAGCAGTTTACAGGCCGCGGGCCTTCAGCCCCAGCATTTT
TRBD2,TRBJ2-7,few,TRBV6-1,CASSPLFYGGSVYEQYF,TGTGCCAGCAGCCCTCTCTTCTACGGCGGGAGTGTGTACGAGCAGTACTTC
-,TRBJ2-3,-,TRBV6-5,CASSYGWGDTQYF,TGTGCCAGCAGTTACGGATGGGGAGATACGCAGTATTTT
-,TRBJ1-5,-,TRBV6-1,CASSPGRSGQPQHF,TGTGCCAGCAGTCCGGGACGGAGCGGTCAGCCCCAGCATTTT
-,TRBJ2-1,-,TRBV5-6,CASSLPNNEQFF,TGTGCCAGCAGCTTGCCCAACAATGAGCAGTTCTTC
TRBD1,TRBJ1-2,few,TRBV12-3/TRBV12-4,CASSPQGTGVYGYTF,TGTGCCAGCAGTCCACAAGGGACAGGGGTTTATGGCTACACCTTC
-,TRBJ1-5,-,TRBV20-1,CSASLQTYSNQPQHF,TGCAGTGCTAGTCTCCAGACTTATAGCAATCAGCCCCAGCATTTT
TRBD1,TRBJ2-7,-,TRBV5-1,CASSLDGTGISYEQYF,TGCGCCAGCAGCTTGGACGGGACAGGTATCTCCTACGAGCAGTACTTC
TRBD1,TRBJ2-2,many,TRBV4-2,CASSHGQGLSGELFF,TGTGCCAGCAGCCACGGACAGGGACTGTCCGGGGAGCTGTTTTTT
TRBD1,TRBJ1-1,-,TRBV7-9,CASSLKTGVEGAFF,TGTGCCAGCAGCTTAAAGACAGGGGTAGAAGGAGCTTTCTTT